What follows are 9 T cell receptor beta chains derived from one specimen sequenced in a study of shared clonotypes between healthy human individuals. Measured with immunoSEQ multiplex PCR; TCRdb has only the in-frame clones, and not every one. The table lists under 2.5 million clones, about 90% of them singletons. The source material was naive CD4+ T cells from PBMCs. As for subset: CD45RA+ positively selected. The receptors were gathered from a young man in good health. Some clones in this sample may be carry-over from other donors' samples.

The chain joins TRBV14 to TRBJ2-1; D is unresolved. V shed 0 bases and J shed 3 bases, with 12 bases lying between them. The CDR3 spans 16 residues. Germline V gene lookup returns CDR1 SGHDN and CDR2 FVKESK. CDR3 in DNA: TGTGCCAGCAGCCAAGATCTGTCGAGCCACTACAATGAGCAGTTCTTC. It yields the protein CASSQDLSSHYNEQFF.

The rearrangement joins TRBV5-1 to TRBJ2-2, with 8 bases lining up with TRBD2. The CDR3 runs to 14 residues. In germline, CDR1 is SGHRS, CDR2 YFSETQ. Trimming removed 7 bases from V and 8 bases from J; junction bases left unmatched: 10. The CDR3 here is CASCQRELRGELFF. CDR3 sequence (DNA): TGCGCCAGCTGTCAGCGGGAGCTAAGGGGGGAGCTGTTTTTT.

The chain combines TRBV5-1 with TRBJ2-2; D gene ambiguous. The germline V gene has CDR1 SGHRS and CDR2 YFSETQ. CDR3 length: 16 residues. Trimming cost V 4 bases and J 4 bases, with 17 bases left between them. The CDR3 DNA sequence: TGCGCCAGCAGCCCCGTAATACGCGAGAGCACCGGGGAGCTGTTTTTT. This translates into CASSPVIRESTGELFF.

About this clone: In the same sample, other DNA sequences code for this CDR3. The CDR3 spells CASRRYRDTEAFF. The CDR3 DNA is TGTGCCAGCAGGCGTTACAGGGACACTGAAGCTTTCTTT. The V call is TRBV2, the J call TRBJ1-1, with D possibly TRBD1 on 6 matching bases. Germline V CDR1 and CDR2: SNHLY, FYNNEI. V lost 6 bases, J lost 3 bases, and 11 bases lay in between. CDR3 size: 13 residues.

The chain employs TRBV6-6 and TRBJ1-5; possible D gene TRBD1, 6 bases. V was clipped by 2 bases and J by 5 bases, with 13 bases between them. The CDR3 totals 15 residues. Germline V gene lookup returns CDR1 MNHNY and CDR2 SVGAGI (reference sequence). CDR3 coding DNA: TGTGCCAGCAGTTACCCCGGACAGTGGGATCAGCCCCAGCATTTT. Its translation is CASSYPGQWDQPQHF.

About this clone itself: Other DNA sequences from this sample encode an identical CDR3 as well. The J gene is TRBJ1-2, the V gene TRBV6-1, with D possibly matching TRBD1 (6 bases). Trimming took off 6 bases at V and 4 bases at J, with 9 bases between the two ends. CDR3 length equals 12 residues. The germline CDR1 and CDR2 sequences are MNHNS and SASEGT. CDR3 sequence (DNA): TGTGCCAGCAGCAGAGGGGGCTATGGCTACACCTTC. Protein: CASSRGGYGYTF.

CDR3 protein: CASSPPPPDTQYF. For the CDR3, the DNA is TGCGCCAGCAGCCCTCCCCCCCCGGATACGCAGTATTTT. This rearrangement joins TRBV4-1 to TRBJ2-3; D is uncertain. From germline, CDR1 is MGHRA and CDR2 YSYEKL. Trimming shortened V by 4 bases and J by 6 bases, and 11 bases separated the two germline ends. The CDR3 is 13 residues long.

This clone showed up just a few times. This sample also contains other DNA sequences that code for the same CDR3. This chain connects TRBV5-1 to TRBJ1-5; possibly TRBD1 for D (5 bases). Germline CDR1 SGHRS, CDR2 YFSETQ. V was shortened by 4 bases and J by 3 bases, with 8 bases between the two germline ends. The CDR3 covers 13 residues. CDR3 sequence reads: CASSPGANQPQHF. CDR3 DNA sequence: TGCGCCAGCAGCCCCGGGGCCAATCAGCCCCAGCATTTT.

The chain carries TRBV5-1 and TRBJ1-1, with D perhaps matching TRBD1 (5 bases). This CDR3 region has 18 residues. Germline CDR1 and CDR2: SGHRS and YFSETQ. V was cut by 4 bases and J by 5 bases, with 27 bases left in between. The CDR3 loop is CASSLGPGTPGLDTEAFF. For the CDR3, the DNA is TGCGCCAGCAGCCTTGGGCCGGGGACCCCGGGCCTGGATACTGAAGCTTTCTTT.